The 8 T cell receptor beta chains listed next were all sequenced from one sample in a study of T-cell reconstitution after alpha-beta-depleted transplantation in children. Preparation of the TCRbeta library used unique molecular identifiers. MiXCR was run by TCRdb on the PCR reads, yielding one entry per CDR3 protein. The sample carries hundreds of thousands of distinct CDR3 sequences, roughly 17% recorded once. The source was PBMCs from the stem cell graft donor, collected from the stem cell graft. All receptors derive from a human donor who donated a stem cell graft to a child with acute myeloid leukemia.

This clonotype occurred a few times. The chain couples TRBV25-1 to TRBJ2-5; D uncertain. V lost 2 bases and J lost 7, with 8 bases in between. Germline V gene lookup returns CDR1 MGHDK and CDR2 SYGVNS. The CDR3 has 12 amino acids. CDR3 nucleotides: TGTGCCAGCAGTGAAGGCCATCGGACCCAGTACTTC. Residues: CASSEGHRTQYF.

V and J are TRBV7-9 and TRBJ2-6; weak D call: TRBD1 (6 bases). This CDR3 is built from 16 residues. The germline CDR1 and CDR2 sequences are SEHNR and FQNEAQ (reference sequence). Trimming removed 1 base at V and 0 bases at J, with 7 bases between. The CDR3 protein is CASSLVDSSGANVLTF. In DNA form, the CDR3 reads TGTGCCAGCAGCTTAGTGGACAGCTCTGGGGCCAACGTCCTGACTTTC.

This clonotype was counted at least ten times. The chain has TRBV27 and TRBJ2-7; D possibly corresponds to TRBD1 (5 bases). The CDR3 is 15 amino acids. Germline V gives CDR1 MNHEY, CDR2 SMNVEV (reference sequence). Trimming removed 4 bases at V and 3 bases at J, with 16 bases between. The CDR3 reads CASSSLSAGHYEQYF. CDR3 nucleotide sequence: TGTGCCAGCAGTTCCCTCTCCGCCGGACACTACGAGCAGTACTTC.

This rearrangement joins TRBV7-2 to TRBJ1-1, with no clear D. Germline V gene lookup returns CDR1 SGHTA and CDR2 FQGNSA. This CDR3 is built from 15 residues. V was trimmed by 3 bases and J by 5 bases, leaving 16 bases between them. The CDR3 bases are TGTGCCAGCAGCTTGGAGAAGCGCGCGACGACTGAAGCTTTCTTT. This gives the protein CASSLEKRATTEAFF.

This clonotype was seen a handful of times. The V gene is TRBV4-3, the J gene TRBJ1-4; D is perhaps TRBD1 (5 bases). The CDR3 runs 14 residues. V dropped 0 bases and J dropped 10 bases, with 12 bases sitting between them. Germline CDR1 LGHNA, CDR2 YSLEER. The CDR3 loop is CASSQEAAQGKLFF. In DNA, the CDR3 is TGCGCCAGCAGCCAAGAAGCAGCGCAGGGAAAACTGTTTTTT.

This clonotype was counted only a few times. This chain joins TRBV9 and TRBJ2-1, with D unresolved. Germline CDR1 SGDLS, CDR2 YYNGEE. The CDR3 length is 14 residues. The V gene lost 0 bases and the J gene lost 3 bases, with 7 bases spanning the gap. The CDR3 reads CASSVDGFYNEQFF. The CDR3 bases are TGTGCCAGCAGCGTAGATGGCTTCTACAATGAGCAGTTCTTC.

The genes are TRBV27 and TRBJ2-1; TRBD2 is a possible D gene (6 bases). The CDR3 spans 15 residues. V lost 6 bases and J 4 bases, leaving 16 bases between the germline ends. Germline assignment: CDR1 MNHEY and CDR2 SMNVEV (reference sequence). The DNA of the CDR3 is TGTGCCAGCAGCCCCCTGGGCGGGGCATACAATGAGCAGTTCTTC. It is translated as CASSPLGGAYNEQFF.

This clonotype was seen many times. The genes are TRBV20-1 and TRBJ1-1, with D possibly TRBD1 on 5 matching bases. The germline V and J ends were trimmed by 2 bases and 6 bases, with 10 bases remaining between them. Per germline, CDR1 DFQATT and CDR2 SNEGSKA (reference sequence). CDR3 length: 12 residues. Written as DNA, the CDR3 is TGCAGTGCTAGACCCCGGGGGGCTGAAGCTTTCTTT. This translates into CSARPRGAEAFF.